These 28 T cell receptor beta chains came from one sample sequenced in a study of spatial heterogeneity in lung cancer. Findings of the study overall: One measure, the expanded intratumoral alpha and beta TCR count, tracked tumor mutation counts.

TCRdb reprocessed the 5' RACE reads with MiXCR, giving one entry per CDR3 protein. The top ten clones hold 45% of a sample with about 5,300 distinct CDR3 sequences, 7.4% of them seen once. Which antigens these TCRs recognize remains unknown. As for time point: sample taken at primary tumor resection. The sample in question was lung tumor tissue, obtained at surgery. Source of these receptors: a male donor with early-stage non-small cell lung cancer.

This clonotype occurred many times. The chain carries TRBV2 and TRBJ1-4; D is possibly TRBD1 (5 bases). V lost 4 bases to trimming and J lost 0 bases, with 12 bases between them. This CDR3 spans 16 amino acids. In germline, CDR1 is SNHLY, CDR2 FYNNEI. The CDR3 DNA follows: TGTGCCAGCAGTGGGGGCCGGGTTACAACTAATGAAAAACTGTTTTTT. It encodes CASSGGRVTTNEKLFF.

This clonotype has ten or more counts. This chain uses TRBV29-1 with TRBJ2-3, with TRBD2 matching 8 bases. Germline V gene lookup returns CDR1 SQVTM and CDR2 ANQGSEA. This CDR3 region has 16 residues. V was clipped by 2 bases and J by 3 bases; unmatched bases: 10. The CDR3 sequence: CSVEKSSGIRTDTQYF. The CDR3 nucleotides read TGCAGCGTTGAAAAGAGTAGCGGGATACGGACAGATACGCAGTATTTT.

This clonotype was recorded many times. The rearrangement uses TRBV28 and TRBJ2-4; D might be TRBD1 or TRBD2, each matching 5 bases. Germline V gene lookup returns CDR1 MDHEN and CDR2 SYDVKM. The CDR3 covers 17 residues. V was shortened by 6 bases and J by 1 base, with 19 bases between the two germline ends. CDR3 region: CASRHTSGTSAKNIQYF. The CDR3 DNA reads TGTGCCAGCAGACATACCTCCGGGACCTCGGCCAAAAACATTCAGTACTTC.

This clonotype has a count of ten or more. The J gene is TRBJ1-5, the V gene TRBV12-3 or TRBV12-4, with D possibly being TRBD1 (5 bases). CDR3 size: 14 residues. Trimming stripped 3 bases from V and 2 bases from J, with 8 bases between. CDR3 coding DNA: TGTGCCAGCAGTTTTCAGGGAGGCAATCAGCCCCAGCATTTT. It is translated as CASSFQGGNQPQHF.

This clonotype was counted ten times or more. CDR3 DNA: TGCAGTGCTAGCCCGACTGCTAGCACAGATACGCAGTATTTT. Translating gives CSASPTASTDTQYF. The chain employs TRBV20-1 and TRBJ2-3; D is ambiguous. Trimming pared 3 bases from V and 0 bases from J, leaving 10 bases between. The germline gives CDR1 DFQATT, CDR2 SNEGSKA (reference sequence). The CDR3 loop spans 14 amino acids.

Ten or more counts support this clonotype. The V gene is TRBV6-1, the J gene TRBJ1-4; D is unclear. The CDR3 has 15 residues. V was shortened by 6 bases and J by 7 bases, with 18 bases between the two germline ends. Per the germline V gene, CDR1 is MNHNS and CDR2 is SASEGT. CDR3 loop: CASSPYNGAREKLFF. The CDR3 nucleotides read TGTGCCAGCAGCCCCTACAACGGAGCGCGTGAAAAACTGTTTTTT.

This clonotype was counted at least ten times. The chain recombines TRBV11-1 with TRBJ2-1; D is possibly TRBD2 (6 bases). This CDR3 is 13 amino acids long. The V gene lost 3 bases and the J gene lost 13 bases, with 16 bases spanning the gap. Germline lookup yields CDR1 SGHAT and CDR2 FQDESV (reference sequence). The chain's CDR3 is CASSLGRGYEQFF. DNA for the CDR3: TGTGCCAGCAGCTTGGGTCGGGGGTACGAACAGTTCTTC. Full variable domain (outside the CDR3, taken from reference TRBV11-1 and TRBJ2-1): EAEVAQSPRYKITEKSQAVAFWCDPISGHATLYWYRQILGQGPELLVQFQDESVVDDSQLPKDRFSAERLKGVDSTLKIQPAELGDSAMYLCASSLGRGYEQFFGPGTRLTVL.

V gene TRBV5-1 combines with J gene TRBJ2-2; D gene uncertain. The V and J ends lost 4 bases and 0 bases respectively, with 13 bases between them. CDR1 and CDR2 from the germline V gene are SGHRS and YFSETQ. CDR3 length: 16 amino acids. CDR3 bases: TGCGCCAGCAGCCCTAGTGCAGTCGCGAACACCGGGGAGCTGTTTTTT. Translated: CASSPSAVANTGELFF.

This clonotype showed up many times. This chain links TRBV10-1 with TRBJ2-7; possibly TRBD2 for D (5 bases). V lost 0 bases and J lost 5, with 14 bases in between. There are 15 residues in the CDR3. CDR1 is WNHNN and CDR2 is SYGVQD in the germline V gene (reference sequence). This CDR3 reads CASSESPAPGNEQYF. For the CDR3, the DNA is TGCGCCAGCAGTGAGTCGCCAGCCCCGGGGAACGAGCAGTACTTC.

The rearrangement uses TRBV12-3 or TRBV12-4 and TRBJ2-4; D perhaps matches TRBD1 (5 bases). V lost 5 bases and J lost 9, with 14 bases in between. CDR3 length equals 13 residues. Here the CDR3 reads CASSPSQGSIQYF. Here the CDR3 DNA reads TGTGCCAGCAGTCCCTCCCAGGGTAGCATTCAGTACTTC.

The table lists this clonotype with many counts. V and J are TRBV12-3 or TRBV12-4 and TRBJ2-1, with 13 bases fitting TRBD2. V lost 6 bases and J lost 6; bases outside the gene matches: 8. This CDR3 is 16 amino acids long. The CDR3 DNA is TGTGCCAGCAGGCCTAGAAGGACTAGCGGGGGCAATGAGCAGTTCTTC. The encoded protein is CASRPRRTSGGNEQFF.

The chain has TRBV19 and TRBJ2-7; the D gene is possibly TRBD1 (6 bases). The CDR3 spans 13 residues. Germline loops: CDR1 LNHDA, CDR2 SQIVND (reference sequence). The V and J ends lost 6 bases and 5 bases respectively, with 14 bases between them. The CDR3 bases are TGTGCCAGTAGCGTATTTGGGGGCCACGAGCAGTACTTC. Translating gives CASSVFGGHEQYF.

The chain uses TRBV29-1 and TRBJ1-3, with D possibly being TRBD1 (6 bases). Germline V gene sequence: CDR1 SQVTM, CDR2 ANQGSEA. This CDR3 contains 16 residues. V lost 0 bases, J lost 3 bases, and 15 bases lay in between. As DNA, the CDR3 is TGCAGCGTTGAAGATCCTCGGGAACAGGGTGGAAACACCATATATTTT. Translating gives CSVEDPREQGGNTIYF.

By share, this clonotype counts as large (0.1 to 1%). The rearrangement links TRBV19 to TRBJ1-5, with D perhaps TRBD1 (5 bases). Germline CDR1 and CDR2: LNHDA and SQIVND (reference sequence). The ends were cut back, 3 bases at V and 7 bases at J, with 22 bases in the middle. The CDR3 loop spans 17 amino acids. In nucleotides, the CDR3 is TGTGCCAGTAGTATTCATGCCGGGACTCCGGCGGTACAGCCCCAGCATTTT. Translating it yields CASSIHAGTPAVQPQHF.

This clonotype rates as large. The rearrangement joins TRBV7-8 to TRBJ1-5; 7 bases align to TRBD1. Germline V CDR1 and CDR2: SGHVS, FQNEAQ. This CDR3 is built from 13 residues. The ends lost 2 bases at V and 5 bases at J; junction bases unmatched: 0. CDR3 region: CASSLTGDQPQHF. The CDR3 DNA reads TGTGCCAGCAGCTTAACAGGGGATCAGCCCCAGCATTTT.

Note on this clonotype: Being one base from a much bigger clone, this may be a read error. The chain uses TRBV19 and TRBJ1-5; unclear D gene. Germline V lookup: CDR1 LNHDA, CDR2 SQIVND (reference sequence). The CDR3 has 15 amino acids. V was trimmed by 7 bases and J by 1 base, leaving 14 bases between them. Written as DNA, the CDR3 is TGTGCCAGTACCCCGGGAGTGTCGAGCAATCAGCCCCAGCATTTT. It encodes CASTPGVSSNQPQHF.

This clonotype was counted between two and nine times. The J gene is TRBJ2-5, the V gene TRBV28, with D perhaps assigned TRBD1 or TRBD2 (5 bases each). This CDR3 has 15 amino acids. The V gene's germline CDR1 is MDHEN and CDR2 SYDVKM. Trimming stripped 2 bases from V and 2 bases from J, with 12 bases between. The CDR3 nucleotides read TGTGCCAGCAGTTTAGGGGCCGGGATTCAAGAGACCCAGTACTTC. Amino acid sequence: CASSLGAGIQETQYF.

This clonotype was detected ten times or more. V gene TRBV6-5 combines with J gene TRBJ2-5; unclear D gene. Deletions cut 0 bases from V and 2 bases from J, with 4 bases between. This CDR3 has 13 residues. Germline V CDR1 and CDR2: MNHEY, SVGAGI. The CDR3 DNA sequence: TGTGCCAGCAGTTACTCGTGGCAAGAGACCCAGTACTTC. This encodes CASSYSWQETQYF.

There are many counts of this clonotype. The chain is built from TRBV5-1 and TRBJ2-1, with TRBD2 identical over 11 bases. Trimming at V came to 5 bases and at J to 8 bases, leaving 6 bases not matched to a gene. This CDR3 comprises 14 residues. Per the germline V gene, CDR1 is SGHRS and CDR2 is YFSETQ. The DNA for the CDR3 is TGCGCCAGCAGGCTAGCGGGAGGAGGAGATGAGCAGTTCTTC. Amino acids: CASRLAGGGDEQFF.

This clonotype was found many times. CDR3 sequence: CSVEDRGNEQFF. The CDR3 DNA sequence: TGCAGCGTTGAAGATCGCGGGAATGAGCAGTTCTTC. The chain uses TRBV29-1 and TRBJ2-1; D may be TRBD2 (5 bases). Germline assignment: CDR1 SQVTM and CDR2 ANQGSEA. The CDR3 covers 12 residues. V lost 0 bases to trimming and J lost 7 bases, with 7 bases between them.

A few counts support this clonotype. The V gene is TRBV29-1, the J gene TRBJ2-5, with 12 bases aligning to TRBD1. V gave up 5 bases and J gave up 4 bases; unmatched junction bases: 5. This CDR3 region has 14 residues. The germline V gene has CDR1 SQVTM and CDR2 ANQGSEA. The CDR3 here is CSVWDRGRAETQYF. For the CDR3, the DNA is TGCAGCGTTTGGGACAGGGGGCGCGCAGAGACCCAGTACTTC.

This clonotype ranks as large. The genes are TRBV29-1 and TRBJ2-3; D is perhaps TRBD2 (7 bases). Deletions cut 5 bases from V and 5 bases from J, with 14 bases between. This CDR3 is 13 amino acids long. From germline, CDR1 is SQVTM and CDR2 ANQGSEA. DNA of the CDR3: TGCAGCGTTTTCGGGGGGCTGGGAGATACGCAGTATTTT. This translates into CSVFGGLGDTQYF.

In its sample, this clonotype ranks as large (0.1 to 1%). This CDR3 reads CASSLGLNAYNEQFF. DNA of the CDR3: TGTGCCAGCAGCTTGGGACTTAACGCCTACAATGAGCAGTTCTTC. V and J are TRBV7-9 and TRBJ2-1; the D gene is possibly TRBD2 (6 bases). Germline values: CDR1 SEHNR, CDR2 FQNEAQ (reference sequence). This CDR3 comprises 15 residues. V dropped 3 bases and J dropped 2 bases, with 11 bases sitting between them.

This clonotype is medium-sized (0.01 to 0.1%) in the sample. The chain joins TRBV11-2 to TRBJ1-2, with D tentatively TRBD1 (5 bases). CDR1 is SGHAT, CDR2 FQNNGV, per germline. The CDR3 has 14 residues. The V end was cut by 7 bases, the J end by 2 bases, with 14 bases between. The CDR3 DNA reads TGTGCCAGCACCCCGGCAGGGCGGAACTATGGCTACACCTTC. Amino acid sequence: CASTPAGRNYGYTF.

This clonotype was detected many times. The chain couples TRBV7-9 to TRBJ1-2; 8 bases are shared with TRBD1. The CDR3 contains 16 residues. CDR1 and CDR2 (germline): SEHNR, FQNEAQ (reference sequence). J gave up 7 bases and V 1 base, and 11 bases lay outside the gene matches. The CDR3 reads CASSLDPRTGSGGYTF. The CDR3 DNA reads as TGTGCCAGCAGCTTAGATCCTCGGACAGGGTCTGGTGGCTACACCTTC. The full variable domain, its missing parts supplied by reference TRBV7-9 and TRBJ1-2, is DTGVSQNPRHKITKRGQNVTFRCDPISEHNRLYWYRQTLGQGPEFLTYFQNEAQLEKSRLLSDRFSAERPKGSFSTLEIQRTEQGDSAMYLCASSLDPRTGSGGYTFGSGTRLTVV.

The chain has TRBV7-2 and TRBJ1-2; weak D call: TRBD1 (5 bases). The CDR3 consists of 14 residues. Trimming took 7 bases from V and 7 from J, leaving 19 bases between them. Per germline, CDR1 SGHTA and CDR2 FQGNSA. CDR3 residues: CASTVQGSGSGYTF. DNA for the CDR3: TGTGCCAGCACCGTCCAGGGATCGGGTAGTGGCTACACCTTC. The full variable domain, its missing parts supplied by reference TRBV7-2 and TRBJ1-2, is GAGVSQSPSNKVTEKGKDVELRCDPISGHTALYWYRQSLGQGLEFLIYFQGNSAPDKSGLPSDRFSAERTGGSVSTLTIQRTQQEDSAVYLCASTVQGSGSGYTFGSGTRLTVV.

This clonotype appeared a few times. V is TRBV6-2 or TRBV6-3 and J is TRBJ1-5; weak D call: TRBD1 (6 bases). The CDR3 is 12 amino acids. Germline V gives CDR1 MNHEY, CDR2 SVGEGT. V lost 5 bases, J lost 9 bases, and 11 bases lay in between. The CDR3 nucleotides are TGTGCCAGCAGTCGACAGGTTTGGCCCCAGCATTTT. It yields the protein CASSRQVWPQHF.

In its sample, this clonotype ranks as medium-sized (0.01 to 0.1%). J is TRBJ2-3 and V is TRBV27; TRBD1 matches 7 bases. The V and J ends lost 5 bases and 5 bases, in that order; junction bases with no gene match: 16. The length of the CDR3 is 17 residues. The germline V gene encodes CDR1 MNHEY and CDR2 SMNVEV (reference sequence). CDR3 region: CASSHMPTGVSRDTQYF. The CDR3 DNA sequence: TGTGCCAGCAGTCACATGCCAACAGGGGTGAGTAGAGATACGCAGTATTTT.